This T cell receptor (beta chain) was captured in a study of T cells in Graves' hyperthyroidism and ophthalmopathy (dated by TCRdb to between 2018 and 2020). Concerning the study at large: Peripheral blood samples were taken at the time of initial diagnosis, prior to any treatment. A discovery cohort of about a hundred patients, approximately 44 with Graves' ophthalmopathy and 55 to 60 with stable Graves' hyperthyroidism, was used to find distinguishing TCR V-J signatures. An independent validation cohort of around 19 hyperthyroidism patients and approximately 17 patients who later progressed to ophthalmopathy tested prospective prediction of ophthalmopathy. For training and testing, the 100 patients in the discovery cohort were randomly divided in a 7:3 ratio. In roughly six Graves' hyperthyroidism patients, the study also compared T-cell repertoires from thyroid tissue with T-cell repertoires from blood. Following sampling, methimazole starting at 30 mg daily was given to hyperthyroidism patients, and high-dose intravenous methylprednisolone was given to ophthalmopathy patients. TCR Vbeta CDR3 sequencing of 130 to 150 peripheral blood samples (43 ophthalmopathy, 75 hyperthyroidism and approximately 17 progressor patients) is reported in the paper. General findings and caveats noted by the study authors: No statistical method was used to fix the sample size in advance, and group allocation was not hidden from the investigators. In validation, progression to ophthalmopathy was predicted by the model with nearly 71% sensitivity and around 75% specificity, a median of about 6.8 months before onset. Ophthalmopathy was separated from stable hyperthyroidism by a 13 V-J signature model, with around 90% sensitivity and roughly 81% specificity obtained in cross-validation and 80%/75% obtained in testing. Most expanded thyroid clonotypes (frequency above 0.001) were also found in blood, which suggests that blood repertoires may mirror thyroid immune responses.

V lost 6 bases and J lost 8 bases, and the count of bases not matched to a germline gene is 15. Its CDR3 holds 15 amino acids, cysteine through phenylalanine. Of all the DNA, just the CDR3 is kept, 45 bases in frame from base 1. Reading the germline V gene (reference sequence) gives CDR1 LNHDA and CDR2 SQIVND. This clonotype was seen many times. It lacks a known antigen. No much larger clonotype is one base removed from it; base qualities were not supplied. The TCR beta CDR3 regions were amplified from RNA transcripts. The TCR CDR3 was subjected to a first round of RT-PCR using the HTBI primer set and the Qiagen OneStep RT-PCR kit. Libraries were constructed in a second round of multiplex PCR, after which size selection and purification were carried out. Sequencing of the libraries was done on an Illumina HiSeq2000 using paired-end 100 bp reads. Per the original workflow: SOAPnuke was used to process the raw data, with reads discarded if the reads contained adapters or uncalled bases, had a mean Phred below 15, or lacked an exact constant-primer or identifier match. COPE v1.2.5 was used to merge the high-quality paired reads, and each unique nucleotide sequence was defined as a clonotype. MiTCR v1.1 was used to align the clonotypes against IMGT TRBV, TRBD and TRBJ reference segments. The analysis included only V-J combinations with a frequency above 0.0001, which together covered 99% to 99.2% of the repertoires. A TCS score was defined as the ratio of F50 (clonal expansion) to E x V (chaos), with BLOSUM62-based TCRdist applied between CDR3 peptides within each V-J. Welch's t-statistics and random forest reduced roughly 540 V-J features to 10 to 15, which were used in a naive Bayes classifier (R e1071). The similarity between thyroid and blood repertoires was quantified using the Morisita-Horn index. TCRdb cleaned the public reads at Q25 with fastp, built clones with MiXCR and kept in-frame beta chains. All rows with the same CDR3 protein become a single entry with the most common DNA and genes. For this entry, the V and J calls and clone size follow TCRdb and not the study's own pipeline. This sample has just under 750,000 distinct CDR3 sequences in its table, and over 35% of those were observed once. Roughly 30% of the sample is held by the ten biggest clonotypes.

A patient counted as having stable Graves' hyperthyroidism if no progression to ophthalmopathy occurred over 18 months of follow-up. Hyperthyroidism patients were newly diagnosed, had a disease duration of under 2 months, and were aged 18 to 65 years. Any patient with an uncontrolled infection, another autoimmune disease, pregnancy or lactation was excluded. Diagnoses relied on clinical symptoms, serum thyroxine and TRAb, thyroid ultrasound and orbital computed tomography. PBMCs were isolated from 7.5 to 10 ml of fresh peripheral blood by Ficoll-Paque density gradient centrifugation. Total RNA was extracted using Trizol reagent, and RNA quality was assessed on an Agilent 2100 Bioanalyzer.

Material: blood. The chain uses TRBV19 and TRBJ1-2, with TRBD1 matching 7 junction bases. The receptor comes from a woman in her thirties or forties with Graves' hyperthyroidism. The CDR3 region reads CASRPSETGYSGYTF. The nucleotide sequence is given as TGTGCCAGTAGACCCTCAGAGACAGGGTATAGCGGCTACACCTTC. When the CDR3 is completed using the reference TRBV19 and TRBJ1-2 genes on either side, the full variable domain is DGGITQSPKYLFRKEGQNVTLSCEQNLNHDAMYWYRQDPGQGLRLIYYSQIVNDFQKGDIAEGYSVSREKKESFPLTVTSAQKNPTAFYLCASRPSETGYSGYTFGSGTRLTVV.